Following are 19 T cell receptor beta chains from one sample sequenced in a study of blood T cell repertoires in COVID-19 (dated by TCRdb to between 2020 and 2021). Preparation of the library involved the immunoSEQ multiplex PCR assay. TCRdb took this table from immuneACCESS and kept in-frame rearrangements with V and J called. Such tables lack part of the clones; where checked against another copy, unresolved V genes explain under half of the gap, and the rest is unexplained. The table for this sample lists more than 110,000 clones; roughly 80% of them were counted only once. The ten largest clones represent 1.5% to 2% of the sample. Sequenced input: PBMCs or T cells enriched from blood (not recorded which). The receptors were gathered from a woman between 18 and 29 years old who had been exposed to COVID-19.

This chain connects TRBV4-1 to TRBJ2-6; 11 nucleotides align to TRBD1. The CDR3 runs to 17 residues. Losses at the gene ends were 4 bases for V and 4 bases for J; bases not matched to a gene: 6. Germline V lookup: CDR1 MGHRA, CDR2 YSYEKL. CDR3 loop: CASSLGQGARGANVLTF. The CDR3 region has the DNA TGCGCCAGCAGCCTAGGACAGGGGGCAAGAGGGGCCAACGTCCTGACTTTC.

The chain recombines TRBV29-1 with TRBJ2-1, with D uncertain. CDR1 is SQVTM, CDR2 ANQGSEA, per germline. Trimming removed 8 bases at V and 2 bases at J, with 16 bases between. The CDR3 runs 14 residues. CDR3 nucleotides: TGCAGCTCCCTGGAGTCAGCGCCCTACAATGAGCAGTTCTTC. Translating gives CSSLESAPYNEQFF.

This clone appeared many times. The chain employs TRBV7-6 and TRBJ2-7; the D is unclear. The CDR3 is made up of 13 amino acids. From germline, CDR1 is SGHVS and CDR2 FNYEAQ. Trimming stripped 0 bases from V and 3 bases from J, with 6 bases between. The CDR3 here is CASSLASDYEQYF. The CDR3 DNA reads as TGTGCCAGCAGCTTAGCGAGTGACTACGAGCAGTACTTC.

This clone showed up many times. The gene calls are TRBV12-3 or TRBV12-4 and TRBJ1-2; D gene ambiguous. The V gene lost 5 bases and the J gene lost 5 bases, with 9 bases spanning the gap. This CDR3 is built from 12 residues. This chain's CDR3 is CASSTQLYGYTF. The CDR3 nucleotides read TGTGCCAGCAGTACCCAGTTGTATGGCTACACCTTC.

Here the CDR3 reads CASSEAQTGSKVQFF. The CDR3, as DNA: TGTGCCAGCAGTGAAGCGCAGACAGGGAGTAAAGTGCAGTTCTTC. The V gene is TRBV6-1, the J gene TRBJ2-1; 7 nucleotides align to TRBD1. After removal of 0 bases from V and 12 bases from J, the junction contained 11 bases not matched to a gene. The CDR3 extends over 15 amino acids. The germline V gene has CDR1 MNHNS and CDR2 SASEGT.

The chain couples TRBV29-1 to TRBJ2-1; weak D call: TRBD2 (6 bases). This CDR3 comprises 14 residues. V was trimmed by 3 bases and J by 4 bases, leaving 13 bases between them. CDR1 and CDR2 (germline): SQVTM, ANQGSEA. The DNA for the CDR3 is TGCAGCGTTGAGCTTGGGACTGGTTACAATGAGCAGTTCTTC. As protein: CSVELGTGYNEQFF.

The CDR3: CASSYSSWNTEAFF. The CDR3 DNA sequence: TGTGCCAGCAGTTACTCGAGCTGGAACACTGAAGCTTTCTTT. This chain connects TRBV6-5 to TRBJ1-1, with no clear D. V was pared by 0 bases and J by 1 base, with 6 bases between. The CDR3 length is 14 residues. Germline V gene lookup returns CDR1 MNHEY and CDR2 SVGAGI.

A word on this clone: A junction boundary mismatches the germline segment, possibly from a read error. The chain couples TRBV11-1 to TRBJ2-7; 9 positions match TRBD2. The CDR3 runs to 15 residues. Looked up from germline, CDR1 is SGHAT and CDR2 is FQDESV (reference sequence). This CDR3 is CASSLVSGSSHEQYF. CDR3 in DNA: TGTGCCAGCAGCTTAGTTAGCGGGAGCTCCCACGAGCAGTACTTC.

The J gene is TRBJ2-7, the V gene TRBV7-8, with D possibly TRBD1 on 5 matching bases. Between the trimmed V and J ends, which lost 4 bases and 3 bases, there was a span of 10 bases. The CDR3 has 13 residues. Germline V gene lookup returns CDR1 SGHVS and CDR2 FQNEAQ. The CDR3 DNA reads as TGTGCCAGCAGCTCGACAGCTAACTACGAGCAGTACTTC. Its translation is CASSSTANYEQYF.

The chain recombines TRBV6-5 with TRBJ2-7, with a tentative D call TRBD1 (6 bases). Germline V gene data show CDR1 as MNHEY and CDR2 as SVGAGI. Trimming pared 0 bases from V and 7 bases from J, leaving 19 bases between. The CDR3 covers 16 residues. The CDR3 region has the DNA TGTGCCAGCAGTTACTCTACAGGGACGATCCGGAGGGAGCAGTACTTC. Translation gives CASSYSTGTIRREQYF.

The V call is TRBV19, the J call TRBJ1-3; TRBD1 is a possible D gene (6 bases). CDR1 is LNHDA, CDR2 SQIVND, per germline (reference sequence). V dropped 10 bases and J dropped 0 bases, with 13 bases sitting between them. This CDR3 region has 14 residues. CDR3 sequence (DNA): TGTGCCACCAAGCGACAGGACTCTGGAAACACCATATATTTT. As protein: CATKRQDSGNTIYF.

J is TRBJ2-1 and V is TRBV27; 8 nucleotides agree with TRBD2. CDR3 length equals 18 residues. Germline V gene data show CDR1 as MNHEY and CDR2 as SMNVEV (reference sequence). Trimming cost V 1 base and J 0 bases; bases outside gene matches: 8. CDR3 coding DNA: TGTGCCAGCAGTTTATTCTCCTTAGCGGGGAGCTCCTACAATGAGCAGTTCTTC. Translating it yields CASSLFSLAGSSYNEQFF.

This chain connects TRBV7-6 to TRBJ1-6; 9 positions agree with TRBD1. The germline CDR1 and CDR2 sequences are SGHVS and FNYEAQ. J gave up 8 bases and V 1 base, and 3 bases lay outside the gene matches. This CDR3 has 15 residues. The CDR3 DNA sequence: TGTGCCAGCAGCTTAGAAGGGACAGGGCATTCACCCCTCCACTTT. Residues: CASSLEGTGHSPLHF. Using reference TRBV7-6 and TRBJ1-6 for the parts outside the CDR3, the full variable domain is GAGVSQSPRYKVTKRGQDVALRCDPISGHVSLYWYRQALGQGPEFLTYFNYEAQQDKSGLPNDRFSAERPEGSISTLTIQRTEQRDSAMYRCASSLEGTGHSPLHFGNGTRLTVT.

The chain has TRBV5-6 and TRBJ2-5; no definite D call. Between the trimmed V and J ends, which lost 4 bases and 2 bases, there was a span of 9 bases. This CDR3 is 13 amino acids long. Germline loops: CDR1 SGHDT, CDR2 YYEEEE. CDR3 sequence: CASSPARQETQYF. For the CDR3, the DNA is TGTGCCAGCAGCCCAGCGAGACAAGAGACCCAGTACTTC.

The chain has TRBV18 and TRBJ2-7, with TRBD1 identical over 10 bases. CDR1 is KGHSH and CDR2 is LQKENI in the germline V gene. Losses at the gene ends were 6 bases for V and 2 bases for J; bases not matched to a gene: 4. This CDR3 comprises 14 residues. The CDR3 DNA reads as TGTGCCAGCTCGCCGGGACAGGGGCCCTACGAGCAGTACTTC. Its protein is CASSPGQGPYEQYF.

In this sample, this clone turned up a few times. The J gene is TRBJ2-5, the V gene TRBV4-1, with TRBD1 identical over 7 bases. V shed 3 bases, J shed 2 bases, and the junction held 6 bases outside the gene matches. Germline V gene data show CDR1 as MGHRA and CDR2 as YSYEKL. The CDR3 runs to 15 residues. The DNA for the CDR3 is TGCGCCAGCAGCCAGATAGGGACAGCACAAGAGACCCAGTACTTC. Protein: CASSQIGTAQETQYF.

V usage is TRBV7-6 and J usage is TRBJ1-1; D may be TRBD1 (5 bases). Germline CDR1 reads SGHVS; CDR2 reads FNYEAQ. The CDR3 runs 15 residues. V lost 5 bases to trimming and J lost 4 bases, with 17 bases between them. CDR3 residues: CASSQDPGLGTEAFF. The CDR3 DNA sequence: TGTGCCAGCAGCCAGGACCCAGGGCTGGGCACTGAAGCTTTCTTT.

The chain combines TRBV4-2 with TRBJ2-7; 11 positions agree with TRBD1. V lost 0 bases to trimming and J lost 6 bases; unmatched junction nucleotides: 7. This CDR3 has 16 residues. Germline V gene data show CDR1 as LGHNA and CDR2 as YNFKEQ. CDR3 sequence: CASSQEGRTGGGEQYF. CDR3 bases: TGTGCCAGCAGCCAAGAAGGGAGGACAGGGGGCGGCGAGCAGTACTTC.

The chain links TRBV18 to TRBJ2-7; 7 nucleotides align to TRBD1. Germline V gene lookup returns CDR1 KGHSH and CDR2 LQKENI. This CDR3 has 16 amino acids. With V trimmed by 1 base and J by 4 bases, 10 bases remained unmatched. The CDR3 spells CASSPRLQGEWYEQYF. CDR3 DNA sequence: TGTGCCAGCTCACCACGCTTGCAGGGGGAATGGTACGAGCAGTACTTC.